Listed below are T cell receptor beta chains from one sample, sequenced in a study of blood T cell repertoires in COVID-19. Here immunoSEQ multiplex PCR was the method, and the copy in TCRdb shows in-frame clones only, minus some. The sample contains just under 250,000 clones, around 86% of which appear only once. The specimen was peripheral blood. The source of these receptors is a woman aged 25 to 39 who had recovered from COVID-19. CDR3s include the opening cysteine and the closing phenylalanine or tryptophan.

len | v_gene | CDR3aa
14 | TRBV2 | CASRLGGPMGEQYF
15 | TRBV28 | CASSFDRGLEETQYF
16 | TRBV7-6 | CASSPDGGMASYEQYF
13 | TRBV3-1/TRBV3-2 | CASSQFRGDGYTF
13 | TRBV19 | CASRRGTGGPNTF
14 | TRBV6-5 | CASRRQGESYGYTF
15 | TRBV18 | CASSGLAFFMETQYF
13 | TRBV7-9 | CASSSGNTGELFF
14 | TRBV29-1 | CSVEDREAPTEAFF
16 | TRBV11-2 | CASSPGTEAYNSPLHF
13 | TRBV4-1 | CASSQGASTEAFF
13 | TRBV18 | CASSPGQGAYEYF
14 | TRBV27 | CASSTGWGGNTIYF
16 | TRBV9 | CASSVGAGEYGETQYF
15 | TRBV10-3 | CAISESGNMNTEAFF
17 | TRBV6-1 | CASSGRTSAGDLYEQYF